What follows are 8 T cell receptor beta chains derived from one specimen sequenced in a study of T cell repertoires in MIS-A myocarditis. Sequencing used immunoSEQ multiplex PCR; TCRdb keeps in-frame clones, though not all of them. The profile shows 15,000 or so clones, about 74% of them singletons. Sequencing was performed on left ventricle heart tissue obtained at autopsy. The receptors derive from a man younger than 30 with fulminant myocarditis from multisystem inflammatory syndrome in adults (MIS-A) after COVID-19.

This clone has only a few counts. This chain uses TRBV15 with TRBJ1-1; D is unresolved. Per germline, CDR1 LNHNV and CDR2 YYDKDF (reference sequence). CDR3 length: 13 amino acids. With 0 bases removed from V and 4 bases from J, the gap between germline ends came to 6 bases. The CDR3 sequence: CATSRDRATEAFF. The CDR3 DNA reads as TGTGCCACCAGCAGAGATCGGGCCACTGAAGCTTTCTTT. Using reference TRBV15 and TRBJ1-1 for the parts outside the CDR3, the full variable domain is DAMVIQNPRYQVTQFGKPVTLSCSQTLNHNVMYWYQQKSSQAPKLLFHYYDKDFNNEADTPDNFQSRRPNTSFCFLDIRSPGLGDTAMYLCATSRDRATEAFFGQGTRLTVV.

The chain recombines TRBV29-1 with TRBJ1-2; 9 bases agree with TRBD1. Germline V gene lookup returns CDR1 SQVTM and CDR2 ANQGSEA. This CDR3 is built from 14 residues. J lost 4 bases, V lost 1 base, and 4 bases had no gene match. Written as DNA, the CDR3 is TGCAGCGTTGAAGCGGACAGGGGATCCTATGGCTACACCTTC. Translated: CSVEADRGSYGYTF. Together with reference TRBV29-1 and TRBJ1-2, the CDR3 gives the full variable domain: SAVISQKPSRDICQRGTSLTIQCQVDSQVTMMFWYRQQPGQSLTLIATANQGSEATYESGFVIDKFPISRPNLTFSTLTVSNMSPEDSSIYLCSVEADRGSYGYTFGSGTRLTVV.

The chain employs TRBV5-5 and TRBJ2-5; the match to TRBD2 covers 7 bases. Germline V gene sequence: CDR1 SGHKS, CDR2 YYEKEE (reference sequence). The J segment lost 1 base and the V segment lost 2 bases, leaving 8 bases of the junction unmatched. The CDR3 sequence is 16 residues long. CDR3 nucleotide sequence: TGTGCCAGCAGCTTCGGGGAGGGTGGGCCCCAAGAGACCCAGTACTTC. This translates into CASSFGEGGPQETQYF.

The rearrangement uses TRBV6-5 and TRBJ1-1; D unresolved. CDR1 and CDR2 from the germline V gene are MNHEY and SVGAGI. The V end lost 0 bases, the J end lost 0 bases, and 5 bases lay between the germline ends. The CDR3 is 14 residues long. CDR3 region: CASSYSVMNTEAFF. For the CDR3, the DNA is TGTGCCAGCAGTTACTCCGTTATGAACACTGAAGCTTTCTTT.

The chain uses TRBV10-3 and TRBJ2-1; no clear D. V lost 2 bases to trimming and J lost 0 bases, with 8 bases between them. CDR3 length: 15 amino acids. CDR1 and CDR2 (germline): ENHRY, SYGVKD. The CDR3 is CAISESESSYNEQFF. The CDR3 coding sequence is TGTGCCATCAGTGAGAGTGAGAGCTCCTACAATGAGCAGTTCTTC.

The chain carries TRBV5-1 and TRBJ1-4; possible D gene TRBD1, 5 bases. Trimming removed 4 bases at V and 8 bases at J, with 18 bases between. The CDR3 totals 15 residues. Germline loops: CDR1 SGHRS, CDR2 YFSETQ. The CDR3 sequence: CASSPDPGDGEKLFF. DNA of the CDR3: TGCGCCAGCAGCCCGGATCCGGGGGACGGAGAAAAACTGTTTTTT.

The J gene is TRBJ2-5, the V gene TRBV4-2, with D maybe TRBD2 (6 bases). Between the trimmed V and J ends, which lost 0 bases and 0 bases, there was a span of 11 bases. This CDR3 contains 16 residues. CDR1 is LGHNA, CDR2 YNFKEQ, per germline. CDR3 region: CASSQEFSGYQETQYF. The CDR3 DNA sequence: TGTGCCAGCAGCCAAGAGTTTAGCGGCTACCAAGAGACCCAGTACTTC.

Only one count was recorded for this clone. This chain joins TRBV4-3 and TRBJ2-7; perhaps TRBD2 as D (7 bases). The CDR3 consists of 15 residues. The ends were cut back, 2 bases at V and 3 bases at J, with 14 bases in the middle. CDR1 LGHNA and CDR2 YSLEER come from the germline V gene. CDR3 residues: CASSQLRGGYYEQYF. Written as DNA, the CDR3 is TGCGCCAGCAGCCAACTCAGGGGAGGGTACTACGAGCAGTACTTC.